This T cell receptor (beta chain) is from a study of tumor-infiltrating lymphocytes in oesophageal squamous cell carcinoma. In TCRdb, the PCR reads were re-called with MiXCR into one record per CDR3 protein. This table has approximately 9,500 distinct CDR3 sequences, about 53% appearing once. This clonotype has only a few counts. The CDR3 runs to 16 residues. Germline-derived CDR1 and CDR2 are SNHLY and FYNNEI. Input material: esophageal tumor tissue. The chain employs TRBV2 and TRBJ2-5; TRBD2 agrees at 10 bases. The assigned J gene may be wrong: the sequence end matches TRBJ2-7 better. This sequence originates from a female donor with esophageal squamous cell carcinoma. CDR3 loop: CASKSGRALTAYEQYF. As DNA, the CDR3 is TGTGCCAGCAAAAGCGGGAGGGCCCTGACCGCCTACGAGCAGTACTTC.